The clone carrying this TCR beta chain was seen at least ten times. Researchers attached unique molecular identifiers to individual cDNA molecules. TCRdb processed the 5' RACE reads anew with MiXCR; each CDR3 protein has one entry. The table lists roughly 24,000 distinct CDR3 sequences, around 3.5% of them singletons, with about 6% in the top ten. This specimen comes from a study of early T cells in non-severe SARS-CoV-2 infection. Overall study: Alpha and beta chains were unpaired, from unsorted whole-blood bulk RNA.

The CDR3 extends over 15 amino acids. Per the germline V gene, CDR1 is SNHLY and CDR2 is FYNNEI. Between the trimmed V and J ends, which lost 2 bases and 0 bases, there was a span of 11 bases. The sequencing input was whole blood. The rearrangement joins TRBV2 to TRBJ2-7; TRBD2 might be the D (5 bases). This TCR was sampled from an adult who was a healthcare worker with PCR-confirmed SARS-CoV-2 infection or an uninfected control (not recorded which). CDR3: CASSERGPPSYEQYF. The DNA of the CDR3 is TGTGCCAGCAGTGAACGGGGTCCCCCCTCCTACGAGCAGTACTTC.